This T cell receptor (beta chain) was identified during a study of cytomegalovirus exposure and HLA in healthy donors. Study-level results: The majority of TCR sequences were rare, yet some public TCRs appeared in many donors.

This CDR3 comprises 17 residues. Germline CDR1 MGHRA, CDR2 YSYEKL. After removal of 4 bases from V and 6 bases from J, the junction contained 6 bases not matched to a gene. Sequencing was performed with immunoSEQ multiplex PCR; in TCRdb, only in-frame clones are kept and a portion is missing. Among some 70,000 clones listed, roughly 89% were seen once. Worth noting for this clone: Antigen: not known.

The study drew the donors from its approximately 130-subject validation cohort, separate from the 666-subject first cohort. The TCR comes from a woman younger than 35 in good health and CMV-seronegative. This rearrangement joins TRBV4-1 to TRBJ2-1; 16 positions match TRBD2. Source material: PBMCs. The CDR3 DNA sequence: TGCGCCAGCAGCCGGGGACTAGCGGGGGGGCCGTTCAATGAGCAGTTCTTC. Protein: CASSRGLAGGPFNEQFF.